Each of the 16 T cell receptor beta chains below was sequenced from the same sample in a study of T cell responses to AZD1222 COVID-19 vaccine. The protocol was immunoSEQ multiplex PCR, while the TCRdb copy is restricted to in-frame clones and leaves out a portion. The data contain roughly 100,000 clones, about 88% of them singletons. This sample comprised peripheral blood, obtained on day 0 of AZD1222 vaccination. All receptors come from an adult in good health.

The chain uses TRBV30 and TRBJ2-3, with 8 nucleotides matching TRBD2. This CDR3 comprises 14 residues. V dropped 4 bases and J dropped 2; count of bases not matched to a gene: 5. The germline V gene encodes CDR1 GTSNPN and CDR2 SVGIG (reference sequence). The DNA for the CDR3 is TGTGCCTGGACCCTTAGCGGGGCCACAGATACGCAGTATTTT. Protein sequence: CAWTLSGATDTQYF. The full variable domain, its missing parts supplied by reference TRBV30 and TRBJ2-3, is SQTIHQWPATLVQPVGSPLSLECTVEGTSNPNLYWYRQAAGRGLQLLFYSVGIGQISSEVPQNLSASRPQDRQFILSSKKLLLSDSGFYLCAWTLSGATDTQYFGPGTRLTVL.

The gene calls are TRBV5-1 and TRBJ1-5; a weak D match, TRBD1 (5 bases). The germline V and J ends were trimmed by 0 bases and 4 bases, with 11 bases remaining between them. CDR1 is SGHRS, CDR2 YFSETQ, per germline. The CDR3 runs to 15 residues. CDR3 nucleotide sequence: TGCGCCAGCAGCTTGGGTACAGGTCAAAATCAGCCCCAGCATTTT. Protein: CASSLGTGQNQPQHF.

The chain carries TRBV10-3 and TRBJ2-7, with 7 bases that match TRBD1. Trimming cost V 10 bases and J 1 base; bases outside gene matches: 10. CDR1 ENHRY and CDR2 SYGVKD come from the germline V gene. The CDR3 is made up of 14 amino acids. CDR3 sequence reads: CATRDREFSYEQYF. The CDR3 nucleotides read TGTGCCACTCGTGACAGGGAGTTTTCCTACGAGCAGTACTTC.

The chain carries TRBV2 and TRBJ2-7; no reliable D call. CDR1 SNHLY and CDR2 FYNNEI come from the germline V gene. Between the trimmed V and J ends, which lost 6 bases and 0 bases, there was a span of 12 bases. CDR3 size: 14 residues. CDR3 amino acids: CASSPGLVSYEQYF. The CDR3, as DNA: TGTGCCAGCAGCCCGGGCCTGGTCTCCTACGAGCAGTACTTC.

This clone was observed a handful of times. The rearrangement links TRBV10-3 to TRBJ2-3; D tentatively fits TRBD1 or TRBD2 (5 bases each). The ends were cut back, 0 bases at V and 0 bases at J, with 25 bases in the middle. Germline assignment: CDR1 ENHRY and CDR2 SYGVKD. This CDR3 is 21 amino acids long. The CDR3: CAISESIGNTRGRTSTDTQYF. The CDR3 DNA sequence: TGTGCCATCAGTGAGTCTATCGGTAACACCCGGGGACGGACTAGCACAGATACGCAGTATTTT.

This clone was counted between two and nine times. The chain carries TRBV11-2 and TRBJ1-2; D is unresolved. V lost 5 bases and J lost 3, with 13 bases in between. This CDR3 has 14 residues. CDR1 and CDR2 from the germline V gene are SGHAT and FQNNGV. This CDR3 is CASSAKTVDYGYTF. As DNA, the CDR3 is TGTGCCAGCAGCGCAAAGACGGTAGACTATGGCTACACCTTC.

The gene calls are TRBV13 and TRBJ1-2, with 8 positions matching TRBD1. Germline trimming cut 5 bases from V and 3 bases from J; bases unmatched to any gene: 23. CDR3 length: 20 residues. The germline CDR1 and CDR2 sequences are PRHDT and FYEKMQ (reference sequence). The DNA of the CDR3 is TGTGCCAGCAGCCGAACCACCAATAGTAGACAGGGGCGTTCGGACTATGGCTACACCTTC. It codes for CASSRTTNSRQGRSDYGYTF. The whole variable domain, filled in from reference TRBV13 and TRBJ1-2, reads AAGVIQSPRHLIKEKRETATLKCYPIPRHDTVYWYQQGPGQDPQFLISFYEKMQSDKGSIPDRFSAQQFSDYHSELNMSSLELGDSALYFCASSRTTNSRQGRSDYGYTFGSGTRLTVV.

The J gene is TRBJ1-3, the V gene TRBV9, with D hard to call. This CDR3 is built from 13 residues. Looked up from germline, CDR1 is SGDLS and CDR2 is YYNGEE. V lost 2 bases, J lost 0 bases, and 3 bases lay in between. CDR3 amino acids: CASSVHSGNTIYF. CDR3 DNA sequence: TGTGCCAGCAGCGTCCACTCTGGAAACACCATATATTTT.

The V and J genes are TRBV11-2 and TRBJ2-1, with 8 bases matching TRBD2. V lost 1 base and J lost 6; bases outside the gene matches: 11. The CDR3 length is 17 residues. From germline, CDR1 is SGHAT and CDR2 FQNNGV. The CDR3 here is CASSLGMVAGRLNEQFF. The CDR3 DNA follows: TGTGCCAGCAGCTTAGGGATGGTAGCGGGGAGACTCAATGAGCAGTTCTTC. Using reference TRBV11-2 and TRBJ2-1 for the parts outside the CDR3, the full variable domain is EAGVAQSPRYKIIEKRQSVAFWCNPISGHATLYWYQQILGQGPKLLIQFQNNGVVDDSQLPKDRFSAERLKGVDSTLKIQPAKLEDSAVYLCASSLGMVAGRLNEQFFGPGTRLTVL.

The rearrangement joins TRBV18 to TRBJ1-5; TRBD1 might be the D (5 bases). V lost 3 bases and J 5 bases, leaving 8 bases between the germline ends. The CDR3 consists of 13 residues. The germline gives CDR1 KGHSH, CDR2 LQKENI. The CDR3 coding sequence is TGTGCCAGCTCACCTAGAGGGGATCAGCCCCAGCATTTT. This sequence encodes CASSPRGDQPQHF.

V is TRBV3-1 (or the pseudogene TRBV3-2) and J is TRBJ1-3; D gene ambiguous. CDR3 length: 15 amino acids. The germline gives CDR1 LGHDT, CDR2 YNNKEL (reference sequence). The V gene lost 0 bases and the J gene lost 0 bases, with 6 bases spanning the gap. The DNA for the CDR3 is TGTGCCAGCAGCCAAGAGAGTGGCTCTGGAAACACCATATATTTT. Its protein is CASSQESGSGNTIYF.

This chain links TRBV6-5 with TRBJ2-5; possible D gene TRBD1, 7 bases. The CDR3 covers 13 residues. With 6 bases removed from V and 5 bases from J, the gap between germline ends came to 13 bases. Germline CDR1 reads MNHEY; CDR2 reads SVGAGI. The CDR3 sequence is CASRVPGGETQYF. In nucleotides, the CDR3 is TGTGCCAGCAGGGTACCAGGGGGGGAGACCCAGTACTTC.

This clone has only one observation. The chain recombines TRBV13 with TRBJ1-1; D gene unclear. The CDR3 totals 12 residues. Germline CDR1 reads PRHDT; CDR2 reads FYEKMQ (reference sequence). The V end was cut by 6 bases, the J end by 4 bases, with 9 bases between. The CDR3 bases are TGTGCCAGCAGGGCCCCGGGCACTGAAGCTTTCTTT. It encodes CASRAPGTEAFF.

The rearrangement links TRBV2 to TRBJ2-4; either TRBD1 or TRBD2 may fit D (6 bases each). With 7 bases removed from V and 8 bases from J, the gap between germline ends came to 18 bases. Germline CDR1 is SNHLY and CDR2 is FYNNEI. CDR3 length equals 14 residues. This CDR3 is CASTLVGGWDIQYF. CDR3 coding DNA: TGTGCCAGCACCCTAGTGGGGGGCTGGGACATTCAGTACTTC. Together with reference TRBV2 and TRBJ2-4, the CDR3 gives the full variable domain: EPEVTQTPSHQVTQMGQEVILRCVPISNHLYFYWYRQILGQKVEFLVSFYNNEISEKSEIFDDQFSVERPDGSNFTLKIRSTKLEDSAMYFCASTLVGGWDIQYFGAGTRLSVL.

The DNA for the CDR3 is TGTGCCAGCAGCCCTAATTACAGGGATCGAGACAATCAGCCCCAGCATTTT. Translation: CASSPNYRDRDNQPQHF. J is TRBJ1-5 and V is TRBV4-2; D possibly corresponds to TRBD1 (6 bases). The CDR3 covers 17 residues. From germline, CDR1 is LGHNA and CDR2 YNFKEQ. Deletions cut 4 bases from V and 3 bases from J, with 19 bases between.

The rearrangement joins TRBV6-5 to TRBJ2-3; D call uncertain. V lost 6 bases, J lost 3 bases, and 4 bases lay in between. The CDR3 covers 11 residues. The germline CDR1 and CDR2 sequences are MNHEY and SVGAGI. CDR3 in amino acids: CASRVTDTQYF. The CDR3 nucleotides are TGTGCCAGCAGGGTTACAGATACGCAGTATTTT.